The T cell receptor beta chain under discussion was sequenced for a study of PD-L1 blockade in urothelial cancer. Clones were sequenced by immunoSEQ multiplex PCR, and TCRdb holds only the in-frame ones, with some missing. The data hold tens of thousands of clones, with around 90% observed a single time. Germline-derived CDR1 and CDR2 are SEHNR and FQNEAQ (reference sequence). The V segment lost 1 base and the J segment 2 bases; nucleotides outside the gene matches: 10. The CDR3 sequence is 18 residues long. V and J are TRBV7-9 and TRBJ2-5, with 10 bases aligning to TRBD2. The clonotype was recovered from a woman aged 70 to 79 with urothelial cancer. The sample consisted of PBMCs, taken around atezolizumab (anti-PD-L1) treatment. The CDR3, as DNA: TGTGCCAGCAGCTTAGGAGTGGGAGCGGGGGGGCTACAAGAGACCCAGTACTTC. Its translation is CASSLGVGAGGLQETQYF.